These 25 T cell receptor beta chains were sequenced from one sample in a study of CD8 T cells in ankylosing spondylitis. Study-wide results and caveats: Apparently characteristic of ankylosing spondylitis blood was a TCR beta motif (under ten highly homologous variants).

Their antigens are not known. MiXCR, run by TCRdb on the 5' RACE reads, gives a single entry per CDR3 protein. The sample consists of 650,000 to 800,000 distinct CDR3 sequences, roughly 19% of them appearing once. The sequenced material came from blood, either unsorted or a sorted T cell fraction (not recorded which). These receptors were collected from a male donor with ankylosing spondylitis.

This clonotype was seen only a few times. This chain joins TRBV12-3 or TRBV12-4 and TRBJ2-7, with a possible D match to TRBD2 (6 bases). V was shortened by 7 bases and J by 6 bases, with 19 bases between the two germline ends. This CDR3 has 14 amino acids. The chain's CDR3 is CASTAGGSWGEQYF. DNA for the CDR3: TGTGCCAGCACCGCCGGAGGGTCTTGGGGCGAGCAGTACTTC.

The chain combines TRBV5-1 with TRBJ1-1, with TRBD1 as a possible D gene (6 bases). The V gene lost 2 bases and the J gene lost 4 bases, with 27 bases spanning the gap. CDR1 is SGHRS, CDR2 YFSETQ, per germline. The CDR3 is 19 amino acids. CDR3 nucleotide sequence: TGCGCCAGCAGCTTTCGACCATCCCACAGGGAAGTTGTGACCACTGAAGCTTTCTTT. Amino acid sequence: CASSFRPSHREVVTTEAFF.

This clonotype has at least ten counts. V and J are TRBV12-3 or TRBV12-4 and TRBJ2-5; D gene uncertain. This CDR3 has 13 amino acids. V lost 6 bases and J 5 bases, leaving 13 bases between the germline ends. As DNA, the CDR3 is TGTGCCAGCAGCCCGGGTGGTGAGGAGACCCAGTACTTC. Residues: CASSPGGEETQYF.

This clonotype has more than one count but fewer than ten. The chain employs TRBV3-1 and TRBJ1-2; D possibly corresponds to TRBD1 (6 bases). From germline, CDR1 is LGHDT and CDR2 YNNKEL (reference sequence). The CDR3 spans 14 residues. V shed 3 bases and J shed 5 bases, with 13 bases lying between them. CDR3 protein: CASSHGDIRYGYTF. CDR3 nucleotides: TGTGCCAGCAGCCACGGGGACATCCGATATGGCTACACCTTC. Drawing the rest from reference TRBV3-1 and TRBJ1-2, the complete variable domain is DTAVSQTPKYLVTQMGNDKSIKCEQNLGHDTMYWYKQDSKKFLKIMFSYNNKELIINETVPNRFSPKSPDKAHLNLHINSLELGDSAVYFCASSHGDIRYGYTFGSGTRLTVV.

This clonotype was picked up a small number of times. The CDR3 nucleotides read TGCAGTGCTAGAGATTGGGACAGTTCTAATGAAAAACTGTTTTTT. This sequence encodes CSARDWDSSNEKLFF. V and J are TRBV20-1 and TRBJ1-4; the match to TRBD1 covers 7 bases. Germline V gene lookup returns CDR1 DFQATT and CDR2 SNEGSKA (reference sequence). The CDR3 totals 15 residues. The V gene end was trimmed by 0 bases and the J gene end by 3 bases; junction bases not matched to a gene: 4.

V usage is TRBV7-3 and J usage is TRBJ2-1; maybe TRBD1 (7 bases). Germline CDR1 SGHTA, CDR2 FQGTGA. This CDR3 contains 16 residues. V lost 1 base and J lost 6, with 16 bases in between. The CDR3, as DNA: TGTGCCAGCAGCTTAAGTGCAGGGGGGTCAGTCAATGAGCAGTTCTTC. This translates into CASSLSAGGSVNEQFF.

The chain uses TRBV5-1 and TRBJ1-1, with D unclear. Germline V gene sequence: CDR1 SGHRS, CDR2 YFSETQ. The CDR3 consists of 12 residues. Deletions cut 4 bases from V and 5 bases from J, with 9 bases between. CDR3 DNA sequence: TGCGCCAGCAGCATCATGGGGACTGAAGCTTTCTTT. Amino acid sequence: CASSIMGTEAFF.

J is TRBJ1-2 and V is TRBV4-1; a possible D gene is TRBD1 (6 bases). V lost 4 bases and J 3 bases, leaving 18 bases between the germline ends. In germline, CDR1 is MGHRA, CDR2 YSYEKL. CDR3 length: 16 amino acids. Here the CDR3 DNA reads TGCGCCAGCAGCCTGGGAGGGGGGCAGACCTACTATGGCTACACCTTC. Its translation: CASSLGGGQTYYGYTF.

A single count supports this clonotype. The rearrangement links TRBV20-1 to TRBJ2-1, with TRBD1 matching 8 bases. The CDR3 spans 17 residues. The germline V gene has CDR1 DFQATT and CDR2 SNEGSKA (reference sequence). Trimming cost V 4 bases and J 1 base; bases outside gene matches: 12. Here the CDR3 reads CSAIGTGALWSYNEQFF. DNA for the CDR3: TGCAGTGCTATAGGGACAGGAGCCCTCTGGTCCTACAATGAGCAGTTCTTC.

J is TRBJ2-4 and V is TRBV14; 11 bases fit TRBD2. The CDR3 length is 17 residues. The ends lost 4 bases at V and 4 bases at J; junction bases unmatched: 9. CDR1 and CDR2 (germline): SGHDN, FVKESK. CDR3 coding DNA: TGTGCCAGCAGCCCCCCCCTAGCGGGGGGAAAGAAAAACATTCAGTACTTC. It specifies CASSPPLAGGKKNIQYF.

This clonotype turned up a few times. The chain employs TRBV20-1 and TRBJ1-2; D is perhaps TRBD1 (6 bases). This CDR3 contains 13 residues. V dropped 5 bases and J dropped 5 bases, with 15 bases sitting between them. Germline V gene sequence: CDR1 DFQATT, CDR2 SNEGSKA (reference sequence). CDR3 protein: CSARDIGPYGYTF. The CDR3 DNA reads TGCAGTGCTCGGGACATTGGGCCTTATGGCTACACCTTC.

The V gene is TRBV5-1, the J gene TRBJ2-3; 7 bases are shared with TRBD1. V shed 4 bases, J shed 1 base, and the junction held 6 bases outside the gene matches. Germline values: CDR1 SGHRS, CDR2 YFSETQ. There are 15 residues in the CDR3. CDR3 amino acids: CASSPQGSGTDTQYF. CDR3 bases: TGCGCCAGCAGCCCACAGGGGTCCGGCACAGATACGCAGTATTTT.

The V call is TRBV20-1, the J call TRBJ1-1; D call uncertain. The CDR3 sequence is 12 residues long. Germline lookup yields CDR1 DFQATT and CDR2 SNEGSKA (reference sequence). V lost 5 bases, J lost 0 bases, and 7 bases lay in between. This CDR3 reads CSALIVNTEAFF. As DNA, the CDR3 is TGCAGTGCTTTAATTGTGAACACTGAAGCTTTCTTT.

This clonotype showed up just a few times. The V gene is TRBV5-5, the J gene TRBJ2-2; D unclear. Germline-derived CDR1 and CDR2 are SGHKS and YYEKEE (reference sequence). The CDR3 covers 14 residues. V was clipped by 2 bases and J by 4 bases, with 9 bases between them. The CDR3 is CASSFGASTGELFF. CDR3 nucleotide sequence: TGTGCCAGCAGCTTTGGAGCTAGCACCGGGGAGCTGTTTTTT.

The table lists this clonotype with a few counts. The CDR3 DNA reads TGTGCCAGCAGCGAGACCGGGAGCAGGGGCTACACCTTC. Amino acids: CASSETGSRGYTF. The chain employs TRBV5-6 and TRBJ1-2; D uncertain. Germline assignment: CDR1 SGHDT and CDR2 YYEEEE. Deletions cut 4 bases from V and 8 bases from J, with 15 bases between. The CDR3 sequence is 13 residues long.

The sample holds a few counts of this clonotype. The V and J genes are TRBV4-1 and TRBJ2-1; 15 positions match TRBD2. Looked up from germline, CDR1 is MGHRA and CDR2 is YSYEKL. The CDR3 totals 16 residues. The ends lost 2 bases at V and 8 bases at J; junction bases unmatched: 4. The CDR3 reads CASSQWTSGRADEQFF. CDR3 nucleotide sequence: TGCGCCAGCAGCCAATGGACTAGCGGGAGGGCCGATGAGCAGTTCTTC.

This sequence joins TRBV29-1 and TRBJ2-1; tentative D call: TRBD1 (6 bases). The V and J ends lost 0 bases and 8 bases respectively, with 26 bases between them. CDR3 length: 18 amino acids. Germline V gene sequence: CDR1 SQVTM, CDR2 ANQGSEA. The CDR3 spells CSVEDLEAGQSYVHEQFF. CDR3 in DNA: TGCAGCGTTGAAGATCTGGAAGCCGGACAGTCCTATGTCCATGAGCAGTTCTTC.

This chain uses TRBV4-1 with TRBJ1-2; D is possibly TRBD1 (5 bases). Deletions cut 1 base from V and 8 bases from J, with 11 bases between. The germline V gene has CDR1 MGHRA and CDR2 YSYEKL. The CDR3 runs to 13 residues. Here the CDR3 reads CASSQVGVAGYTF. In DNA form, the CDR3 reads TGCGCCAGCAGCCAAGTGGGGGTCGCGGGCTACACCTTC.

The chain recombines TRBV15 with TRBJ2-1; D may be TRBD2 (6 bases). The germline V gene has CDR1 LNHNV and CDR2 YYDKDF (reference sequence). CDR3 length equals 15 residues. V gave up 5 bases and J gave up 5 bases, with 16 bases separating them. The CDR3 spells CATSARPSVDNEQFF. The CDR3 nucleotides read TGTGCCACCAGCGCCCGACCTAGCGTCGACAATGAGCAGTTCTTC. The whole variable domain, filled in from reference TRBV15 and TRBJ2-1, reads DAMVIQNPRYQVTQFGKPVTLSCSQTLNHNVMYWYQQKSSQAPKLLFHYYDKDFNNEADTPDNFQSRRPNTSFCFLDIRSPGLGDTAMYLCATSARPSVDNEQFFGPGTRLTVL.

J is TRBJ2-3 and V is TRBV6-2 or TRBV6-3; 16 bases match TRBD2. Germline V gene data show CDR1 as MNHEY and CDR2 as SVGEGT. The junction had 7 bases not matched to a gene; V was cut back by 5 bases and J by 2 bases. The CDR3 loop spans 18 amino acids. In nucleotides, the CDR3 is TGTGCCAGCAGTCCGGGACTAGCGGGAGGGACATACACAGATACGCAGTATTTT. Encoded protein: CASSPGLAGGTYTDTQYF.

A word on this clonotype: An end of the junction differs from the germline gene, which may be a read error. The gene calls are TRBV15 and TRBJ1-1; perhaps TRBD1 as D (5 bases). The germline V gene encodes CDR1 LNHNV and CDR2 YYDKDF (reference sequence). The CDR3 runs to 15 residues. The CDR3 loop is CGTSRDRGRGTEAFF. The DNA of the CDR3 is TGTGGCACCAGCAGAGATCGGGGGAGAGGCACTGAAGCTTTCTTT.

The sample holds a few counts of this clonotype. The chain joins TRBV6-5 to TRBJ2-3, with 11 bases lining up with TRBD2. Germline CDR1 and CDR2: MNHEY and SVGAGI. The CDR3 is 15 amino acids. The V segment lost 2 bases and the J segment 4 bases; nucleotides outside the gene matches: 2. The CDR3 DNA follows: TGTGCCAGCAGTTACGGGGGACTAGCGGCAGATACGCAGTATTTT. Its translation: CASSYGGLAADTQYF.

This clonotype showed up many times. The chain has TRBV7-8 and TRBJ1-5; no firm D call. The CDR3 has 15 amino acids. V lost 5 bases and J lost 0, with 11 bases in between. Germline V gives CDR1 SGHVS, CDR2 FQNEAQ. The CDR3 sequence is CASSITGYSNQPQHF. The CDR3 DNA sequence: TGTGCCAGCAGCATAACGGGGTATAGCAATCAGCCCCAGCATTTT. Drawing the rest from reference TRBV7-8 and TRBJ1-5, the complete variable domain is GAGVSQSPRYKVAKRGQDVALRCDPISGHVSLFWYQQALGQGPEFLTYFQNEAQLDKSGLPSDRFFAERPEGSVSTLKIQRTQQEDSAVYLCASSITGYSNQPQHFGDGTRLSIL.

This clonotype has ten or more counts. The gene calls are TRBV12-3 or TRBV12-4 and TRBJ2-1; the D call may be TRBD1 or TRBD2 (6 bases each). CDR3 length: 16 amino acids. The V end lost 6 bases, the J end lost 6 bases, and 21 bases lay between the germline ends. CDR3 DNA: TGTGCCAGCAGCCCAGATGGGGGGCGAAGGGGCAATGAGCAGTTCTTC. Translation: CASSPDGGRRGNEQFF.

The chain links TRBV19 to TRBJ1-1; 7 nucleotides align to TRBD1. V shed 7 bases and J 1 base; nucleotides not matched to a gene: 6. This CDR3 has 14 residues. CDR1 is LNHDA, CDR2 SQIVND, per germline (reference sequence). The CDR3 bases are TGTGCCAGTATGCCGGGACAGAGGAACACTGAAGCTTTCTTT. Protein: CASMPGQRNTEAFF.